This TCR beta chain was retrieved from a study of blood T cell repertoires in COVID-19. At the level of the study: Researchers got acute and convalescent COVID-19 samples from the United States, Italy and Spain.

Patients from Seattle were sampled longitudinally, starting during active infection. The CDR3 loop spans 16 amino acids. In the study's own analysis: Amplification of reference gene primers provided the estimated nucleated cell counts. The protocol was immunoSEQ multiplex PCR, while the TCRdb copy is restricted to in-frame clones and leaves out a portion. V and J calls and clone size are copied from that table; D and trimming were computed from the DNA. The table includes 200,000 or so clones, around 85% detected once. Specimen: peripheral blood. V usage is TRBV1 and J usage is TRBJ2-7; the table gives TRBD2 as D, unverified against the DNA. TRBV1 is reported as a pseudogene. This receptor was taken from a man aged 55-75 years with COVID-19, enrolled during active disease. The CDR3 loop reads CTTNSWYSGFSYEQYF. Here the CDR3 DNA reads TGCACCACCAACTCGTGGTATAGCGGATTCTCCTACGAGCAGTACTTC.